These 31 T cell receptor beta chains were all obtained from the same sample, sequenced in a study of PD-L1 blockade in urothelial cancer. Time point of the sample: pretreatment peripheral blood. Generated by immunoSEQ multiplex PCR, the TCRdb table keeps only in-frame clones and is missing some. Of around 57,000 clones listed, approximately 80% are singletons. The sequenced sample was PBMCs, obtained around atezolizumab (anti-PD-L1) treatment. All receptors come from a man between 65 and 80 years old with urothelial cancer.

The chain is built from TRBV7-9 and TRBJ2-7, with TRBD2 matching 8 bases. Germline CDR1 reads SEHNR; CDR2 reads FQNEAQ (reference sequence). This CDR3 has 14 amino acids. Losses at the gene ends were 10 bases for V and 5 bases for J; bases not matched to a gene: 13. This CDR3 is CATGTPGLGNEQYF. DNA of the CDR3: TGTGCCACTGGCACACCGGGACTAGGAAACGAGCAGTACTTC.

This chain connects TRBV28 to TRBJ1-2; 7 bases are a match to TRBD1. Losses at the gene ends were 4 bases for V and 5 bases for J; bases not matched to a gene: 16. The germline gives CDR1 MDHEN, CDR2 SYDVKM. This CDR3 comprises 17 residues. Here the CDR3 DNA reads TGTGCCAGCAGTTCCACCCACCGGACAGGACCCGTTTATGGCTACACCTTC. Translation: CASSSTHRTGPVYGYTF.

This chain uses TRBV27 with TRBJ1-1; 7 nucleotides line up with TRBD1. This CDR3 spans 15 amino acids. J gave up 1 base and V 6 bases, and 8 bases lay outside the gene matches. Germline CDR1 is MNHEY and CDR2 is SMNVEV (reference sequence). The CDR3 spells CASRNPDRANTEAFF. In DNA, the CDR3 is TGTGCCAGCAGAAACCCCGACAGGGCGAACACTGAAGCTTTCTTT.

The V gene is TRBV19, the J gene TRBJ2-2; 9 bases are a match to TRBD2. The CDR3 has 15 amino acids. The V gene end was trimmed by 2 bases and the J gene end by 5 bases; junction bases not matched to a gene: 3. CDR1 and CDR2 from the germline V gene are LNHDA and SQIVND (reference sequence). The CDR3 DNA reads TGTGCCAGTAGTATACCGGGACTAGCAACCGGGGAGCTGTTTTTT. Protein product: CASSIPGLATGELFF.

This CDR3 is CASSQGLAGLNEQFF. DNA of the CDR3: TGCGCCAGCAGCCAGGGACTAGCGGGCCTCAATGAGCAGTTCTTC. This rearrangement joins TRBV4-3 to TRBJ2-1; 12 nucleotides match TRBD2. Germline CDR1 and CDR2: LGHNA and YSLEER. The CDR3 length is 15 residues. V shed 3 bases, J shed 6 bases, and the junction held 3 bases outside the gene matches.

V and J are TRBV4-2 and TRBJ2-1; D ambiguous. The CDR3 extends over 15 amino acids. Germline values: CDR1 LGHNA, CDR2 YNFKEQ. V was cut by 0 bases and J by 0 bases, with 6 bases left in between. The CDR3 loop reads CASSQDPVSYNEQFF. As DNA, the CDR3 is TGTGCCAGCAGCCAAGATCCGGTCTCCTACAATGAGCAGTTCTTC.

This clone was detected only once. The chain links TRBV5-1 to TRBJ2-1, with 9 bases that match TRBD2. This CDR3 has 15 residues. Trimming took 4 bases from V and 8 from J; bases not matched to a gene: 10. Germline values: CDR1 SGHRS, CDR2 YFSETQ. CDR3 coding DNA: TGCGCCAGCAGCCTAGGGACTAGCATCGGCTATGAGCAGTTCTTC. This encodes CASSLGTSIGYEQFF.

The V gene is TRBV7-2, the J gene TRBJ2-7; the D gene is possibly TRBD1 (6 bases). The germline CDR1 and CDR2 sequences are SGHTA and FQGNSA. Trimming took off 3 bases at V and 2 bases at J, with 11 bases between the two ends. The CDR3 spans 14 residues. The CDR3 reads CASSFPGTPYEQYF. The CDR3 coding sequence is TGTGCCAGCAGCTTTCCCGGGACACCCTACGAGCAGTACTTC. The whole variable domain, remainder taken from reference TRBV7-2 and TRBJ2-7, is GAGVSQSPSNKVTEKGKDVELRCDPISGHTALYWYRQSLGQGLEFLIYFQGNSAPDKSGLPSDRFSAERTGGSVSTLTIQRTQQEDSAVYLCASSFPGTPYEQYFGPGTRLTVT.

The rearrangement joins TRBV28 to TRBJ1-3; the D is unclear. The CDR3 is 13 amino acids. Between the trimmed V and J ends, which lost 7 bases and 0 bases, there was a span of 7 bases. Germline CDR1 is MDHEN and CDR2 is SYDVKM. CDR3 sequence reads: CASTPTSGNTIYF. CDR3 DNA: TGTGCCAGCACACCTACCTCTGGAAACACCATATATTTT.

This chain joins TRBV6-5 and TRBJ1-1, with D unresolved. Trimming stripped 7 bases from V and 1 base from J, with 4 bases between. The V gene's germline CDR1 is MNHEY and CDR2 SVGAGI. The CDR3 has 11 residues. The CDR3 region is CASKRNTEAFF. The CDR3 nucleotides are TGTGCCAGCAAGCGGAACACTGAAGCTTTCTTT.

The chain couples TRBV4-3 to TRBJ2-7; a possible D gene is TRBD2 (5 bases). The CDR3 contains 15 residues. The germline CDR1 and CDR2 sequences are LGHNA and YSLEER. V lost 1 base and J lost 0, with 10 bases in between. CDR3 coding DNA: TGCGCCAGCAGCCAAGGGGTTAGCGCCTCCTACGAGCAGTACTTC. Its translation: CASSQGVSASYEQYF.

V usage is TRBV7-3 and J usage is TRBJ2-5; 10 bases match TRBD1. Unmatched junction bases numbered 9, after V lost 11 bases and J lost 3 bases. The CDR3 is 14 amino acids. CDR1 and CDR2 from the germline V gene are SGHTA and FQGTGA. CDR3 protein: CAVHRDRGEETQYF. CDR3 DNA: TGTGCCGTCCACCGGGACAGGGGAGAAGAGACCCAGTACTTC.

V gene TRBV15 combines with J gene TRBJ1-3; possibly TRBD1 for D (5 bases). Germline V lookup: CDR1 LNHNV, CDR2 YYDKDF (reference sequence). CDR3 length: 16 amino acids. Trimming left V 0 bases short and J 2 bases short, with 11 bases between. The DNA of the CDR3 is TGTGCCACCAGCAGAGATAACCTAGGGGCTGGAAACACCATATATTTT. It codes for CATSRDNLGAGNTIYF.

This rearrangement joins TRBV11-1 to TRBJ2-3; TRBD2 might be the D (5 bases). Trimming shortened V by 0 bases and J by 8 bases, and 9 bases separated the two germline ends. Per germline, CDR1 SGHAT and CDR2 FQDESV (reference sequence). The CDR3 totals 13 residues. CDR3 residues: CASSLAGEGTQYF. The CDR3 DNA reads TGTGCCAGCAGCTTAGCGGGAGAAGGTACGCAGTATTTT.

CDR3 in DNA: TGTGCCAGCAGTCCACTTAACAGGGGTGGCGAGCAGTACTTC. Residues: CASSPLNRGGEQYF. This chain links TRBV11-1 with TRBJ2-7; 7 bases are a match to TRBD1. V trimming: 6 bases; J trimming: 6 bases; junction bases outside the gene matches: 11. From germline, CDR1 is SGHAT and CDR2 FQDESV (reference sequence). The CDR3 extends over 14 amino acids. Combining the CDR3 with reference TRBV11-1 and TRBJ2-7 gives the whole variable domain EAEVAQSPRYKITEKSQAVAFWCDPISGHATLYWYRQILGQGPELLVQFQDESVVDDSQLPKDRFSAERLKGVDSTLKIQPAELGDSAMYLCASSPLNRGGEQYFGPGTRLTVT.

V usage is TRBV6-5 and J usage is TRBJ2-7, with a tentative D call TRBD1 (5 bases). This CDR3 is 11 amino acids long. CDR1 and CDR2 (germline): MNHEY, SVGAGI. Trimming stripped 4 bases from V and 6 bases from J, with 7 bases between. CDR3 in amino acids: CASSSQGEQYF. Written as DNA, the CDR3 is TGTGCCAGCAGTTCGCAGGGCGAGCAGTACTTC.

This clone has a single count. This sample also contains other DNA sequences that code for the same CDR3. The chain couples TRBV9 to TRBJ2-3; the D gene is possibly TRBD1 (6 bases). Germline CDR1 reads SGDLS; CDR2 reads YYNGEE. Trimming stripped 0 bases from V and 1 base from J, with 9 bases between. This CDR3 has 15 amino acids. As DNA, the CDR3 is TGTGCCAGCAGCGTAGCAGGACAGCGCACAGATACGCAGTATTTT. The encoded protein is CASSVAGQRTDTQYF.

The CDR3 loop reads CASSTRTGGEKLFF. DNA for the CDR3: TGTGCCAGCAGTACACGGACAGGGGGAGAAAAACTGTTTTTT. The gene calls are TRBV27 and TRBJ1-4; 10 nucleotides agree with TRBD1. Germline values: CDR1 MNHEY, CDR2 SMNVEV (reference sequence). V trimming: 5 bases; J trimming: 8 bases; junction bases outside the gene matches: 5. The CDR3 runs to 14 residues.

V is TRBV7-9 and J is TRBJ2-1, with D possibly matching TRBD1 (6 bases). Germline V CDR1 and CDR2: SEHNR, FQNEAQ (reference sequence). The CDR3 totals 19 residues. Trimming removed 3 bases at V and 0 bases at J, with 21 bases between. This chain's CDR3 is CASSFSPEFRDISYNEQFF. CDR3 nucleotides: TGTGCCAGCAGCTTTAGCCCCGAGTTCCGGGACATCTCCTACAATGAGCAGTTCTTC.

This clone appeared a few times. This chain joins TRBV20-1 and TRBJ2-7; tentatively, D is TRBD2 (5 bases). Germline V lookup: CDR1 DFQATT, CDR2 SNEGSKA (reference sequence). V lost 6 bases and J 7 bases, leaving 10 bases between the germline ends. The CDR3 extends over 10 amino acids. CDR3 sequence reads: CSAGLAEQYF. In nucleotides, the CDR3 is TGCAGTGCCGGACTTGCGGAGCAGTACTTC.

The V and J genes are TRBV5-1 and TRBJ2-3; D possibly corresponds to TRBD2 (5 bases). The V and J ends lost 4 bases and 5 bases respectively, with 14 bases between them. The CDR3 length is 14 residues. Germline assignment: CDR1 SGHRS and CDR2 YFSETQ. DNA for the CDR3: TGCGCCAGCAGCCCCGAGAGGGCTGGAGATACGCAGTATTTT. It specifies CASSPERAGDTQYF.

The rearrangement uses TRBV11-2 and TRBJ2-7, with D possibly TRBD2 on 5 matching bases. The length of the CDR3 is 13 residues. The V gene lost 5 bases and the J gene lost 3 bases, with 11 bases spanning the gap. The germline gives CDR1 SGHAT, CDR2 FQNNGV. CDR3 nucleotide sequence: TGTGCCAGCAGCCCTGTAGGGAGCTACGAGCAGTACTTC. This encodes CASSPVGSYEQYF.

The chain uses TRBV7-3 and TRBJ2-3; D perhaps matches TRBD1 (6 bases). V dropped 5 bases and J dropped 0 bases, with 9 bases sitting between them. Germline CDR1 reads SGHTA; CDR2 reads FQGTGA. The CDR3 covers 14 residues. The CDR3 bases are TGTGCCAGCAGCCAGGGGCGCAGCACAGATACGCAGTATTTT. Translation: CASSQGRSTDTQYF.

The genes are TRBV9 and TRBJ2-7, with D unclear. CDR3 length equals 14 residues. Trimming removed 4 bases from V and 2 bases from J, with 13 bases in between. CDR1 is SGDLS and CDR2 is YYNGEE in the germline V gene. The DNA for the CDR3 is TGTGCCAGCAGCCTCATTGGCTTGACCTACGAGCAGTACTTC. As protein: CASSLIGLTYEQYF.

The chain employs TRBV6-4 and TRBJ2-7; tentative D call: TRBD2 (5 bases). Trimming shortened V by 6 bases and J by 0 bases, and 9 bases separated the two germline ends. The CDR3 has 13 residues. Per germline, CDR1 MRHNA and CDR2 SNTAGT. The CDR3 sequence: CASSQDFSYEQYF. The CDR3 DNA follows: TGTGCCAGCAGCCAGGACTTCTCCTACGAGCAGTACTTC.

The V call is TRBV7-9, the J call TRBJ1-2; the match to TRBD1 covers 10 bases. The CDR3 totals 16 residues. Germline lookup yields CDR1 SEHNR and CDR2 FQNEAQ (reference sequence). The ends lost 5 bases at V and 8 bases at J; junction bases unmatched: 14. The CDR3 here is CASSPDRGRISQGYTF. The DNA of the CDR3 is TGTGCCAGCAGCCCAGACAGGGGGCGGATTAGTCAAGGCTACACCTTC. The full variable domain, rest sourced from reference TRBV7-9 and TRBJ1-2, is DTGVSQNPRHKITKRGQNVTFRCDPISEHNRLYWYRQTLGQGPEFLTYFQNEAQLEKSRLLSDRFSAERPKGSFSTLEIQRTEQGDSAMYLCASSPDRGRISQGYTFGSGTRLTVV.

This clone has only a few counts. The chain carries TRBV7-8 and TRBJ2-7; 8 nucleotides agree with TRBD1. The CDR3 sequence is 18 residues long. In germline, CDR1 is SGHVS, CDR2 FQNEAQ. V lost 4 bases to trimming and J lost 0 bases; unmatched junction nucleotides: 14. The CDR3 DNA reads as TGTGCCAGCAGCTCCCCCGACTACAGGGGGGCAGGCTCCTACGAGCAGTACTTC. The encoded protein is CASSSPDYRGAGSYEQYF.

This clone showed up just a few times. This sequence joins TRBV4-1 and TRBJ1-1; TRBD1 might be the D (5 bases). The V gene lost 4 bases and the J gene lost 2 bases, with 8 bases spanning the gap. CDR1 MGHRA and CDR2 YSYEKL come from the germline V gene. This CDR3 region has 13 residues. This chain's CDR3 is CASSLGGNTEAFF. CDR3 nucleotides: TGCGCCAGCAGCCTGGGGGGTAACACTGAAGCTTTCTTT.

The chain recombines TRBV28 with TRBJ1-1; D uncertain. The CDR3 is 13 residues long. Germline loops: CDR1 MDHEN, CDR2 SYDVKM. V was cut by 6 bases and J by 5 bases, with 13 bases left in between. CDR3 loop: CASRPRTGTEAFF. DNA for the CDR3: TGTGCCAGCAGACCTCGGACTGGGACTGAAGCTTTCTTT.

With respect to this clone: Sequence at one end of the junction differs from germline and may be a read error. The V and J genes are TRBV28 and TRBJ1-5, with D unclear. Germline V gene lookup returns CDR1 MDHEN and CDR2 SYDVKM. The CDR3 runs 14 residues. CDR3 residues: CASSGWTGNQLQHF. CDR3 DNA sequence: TGTGCCAGCAGCGGGTGGACTGGGAATCAGCTCCAGCATTTT.

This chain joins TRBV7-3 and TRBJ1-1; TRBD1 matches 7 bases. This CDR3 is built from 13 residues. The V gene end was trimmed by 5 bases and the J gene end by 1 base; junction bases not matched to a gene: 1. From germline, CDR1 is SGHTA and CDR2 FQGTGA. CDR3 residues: CASSRDRNTEAFF. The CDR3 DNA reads TGTGCCAGCAGCAGGGACAGGAACACTGAAGCTTTCTTT.